This paragraph reports one T cell receptor (beta chain). What it binds is not known. The sample is drawn from a study of shared clonotypes between healthy human individuals. At the level of the study: Per donor, CD8 memory used one plate, CD8 naive used two, CD4 memory used three and CD4 naive used three.

CDR1 and CDR2 (germline): SGHRS, YFSETQ. This CDR3 spans 16 amino acids. V shed 4 bases, J shed 1 base, and the junction held 6 bases outside the gene matches. Terminally differentiated effector memory CD45RA+ cells were left out of the naive CD8 fraction, which was CD45RO-negative and positively selected for CCR7. Study donors comprised healthy, HIV-negative adults devoid of recent acute infection or vaccination. Under the authors' procedure: ImmunoSEQ yielded junction-only sequences lacking quality scores, so filtering differed. The table came from immunoSEQ multiplex PCR; TCRdb's copy has only in-frame clones and leaves some out. V and J calls and clone size are given by that table; D and trimming were obtained from the DNA. There are about 2,200,000 clones in the sample; approximately 94% occur only once, and about 1.5% lies in the top ten. Regarding the study as a whole: Roughly 5% of naive CD4 clonotypes were shared across a handful of donors.

This clonotype originated in a man aged 18 to 35 in good health. Some clones in this sample may be carry-over from other donors' samples. The source material was naive CD8+ T cells from PBMCs. The rearrangement links TRBV5-1 to TRBJ2-5, with 11 positions matching TRBD2. In nucleotides, the CDR3 is TGCGCCAGCAGCCGTGGACTAGCGGGCATCCAAGAGACCCAGTACTTC. It encodes CASSRGLAGIQETQYF.